The 6 T cell receptor beta chains below were found in one sample sequenced in a study of T-cell reconstitution after alpha-beta-depleted transplantation in children. For TCRbeta, the library was prepared with unique molecular identifiers. TCRdb analysed the PCR reads with MiXCR anew, one entry per CDR3 protein. The sample consists of about 340,000 distinct CDR3 sequences, about a sixth of them appearing once. The source material was PBMCs, mostly from graft donor cells, sampled 360 days after TCRalphabeta/CD19-depleted stem cell transplant. The origin of the receptors is a male patient between 2 and 10 years old who had a stem cell transplant for acute lymphoblastic leukemia, so the T cells may come from the graft donor.

This clonotype was counted a few times. The V gene is TRBV7-2, the J gene TRBJ2-1; maybe TRBD1 (6 bases). The CDR3 covers 13 residues. CDR1 SGHTA and CDR2 FQGNSA come from the germline V gene. V lost 2 bases to trimming and J lost 13 bases, with 15 bases between them. CDR3 coding DNA: TGTGCCAGCAGCTTATGGGCGGACAGTACCCAGTTCTTC. This encodes CASSLWADSTQFF.

This clonotype was seen repeatedly, ten times or more. This rearrangement joins TRBV18 to TRBJ2-2; D call uncertain. V gave up 5 bases and J gave up 6 bases, with 16 bases separating them. From germline, CDR1 is KGHSH and CDR2 LQKENI. This CDR3 spans 15 amino acids. This CDR3 is CASSNRATPSGELFF. In nucleotides, the CDR3 is TGTGCCAGCTCAAATCGCGCTACACCATCCGGGGAGCTGTTTTTT.

This chain uses TRBV27 with TRBJ2-1, with D uncertain. The CDR3 is made up of 12 amino acids. CDR1 and CDR2 (germline): MNHEY, SMNVEV (reference sequence). The V end lost 5 bases, the J end lost 4 bases, and 6 bases lay between the germline ends. In DNA, the CDR3 is TGTGCCAGCAGTGGTCTTTACAATGAGCAGTTCTTC. Its protein is CASSGLYNEQFF.

The chain has TRBV29-1 and TRBJ2-5, with 8 positions matching TRBD2. The CDR3 covers 13 residues. CDR1 and CDR2 (germline): SQVTM, ANQGSEA. V lost 3 bases and J lost 2; bases outside the gene matches: 2. CDR3 sequence (DNA): TGCAGCGTTGAGCGGGAGGCGCAAGAGACCCAGTACTTC. It translates to CSVEREAQETQYF.

The chain couples TRBV18 to TRBJ1-2; 9 bases agree with TRBD1. The germline CDR1 and CDR2 sequences are KGHSH and LQKENI. The CDR3 sequence is 18 residues long. V lost 3 bases to trimming and J lost 4 bases; unmatched junction nucleotides: 15. CDR3 residues: CASSPDRGYHSFLYGYTF. For the CDR3, the DNA is TGTGCCAGCTCACCGGACAGGGGATATCACTCGTTTCTCTATGGCTACACCTTC.

The chain has TRBV20-1 and TRBJ2-7, with D possibly matching TRBD1 (6 bases). This CDR3 comprises 13 residues. The germline gives CDR1 DFQATT, CDR2 SNEGSKA (reference sequence). The CDR3 sequence is CSAKRTVSYEQYF. The CDR3 DNA reads as TGCAGCGCCAAAAGGACAGTCTCCTACGAGCAGTACTTC.